Reported below is one TCR beta chain. Assay used: immunoSEQ multiplex PCR; TCRdb lists only in-frame clones, some missing. Here the sample spans roughly 38,000 clones, about 93% being singletons. V lost 1 base and J lost 7, with 17 bases in between. This CDR3 is built from 16 residues. The germline V gene has CDR1 SGHTA and CDR2 FQGNSA. The data were obtained in a study of T cell changes during pregnancy in multiple sclerosis. The V call is TRBV7-2, the J call TRBJ2-1; tentative D call: TRBD2 (5 bases). The sequence was collected from a female donor with multiple sclerosis, enrolled in a pregnancy study. The sample consisted of CD4+ T cells from peripheral blood mononuclear cells, taken in the third trimester of pregnancy. The CDR3 sequence is CASSLVGQEVRNEQFF. As DNA, the CDR3 is TGTGCCAGCAGCTTAGTGGGTCAGGAGGTTCGGAATGAGCAGTTCTTC.